A selection of T cell receptor beta chains follows, all from one sample in a study of long-term antiretroviral therapy in people with HIV. Libraries were prepared by immunoSEQ multiplex PCR; TCRdb keeps only in-frame clonotypes and omits some of them. The sample holds about 20,000 clones, approximately 90% seen once. This material consisted of unsorted PBMCs, taken about 4.5 years before starting antiretroviral therapy. The origin of the receptors is a woman aged 25 to 39 with HIV. The CDR3 runs from the conserved cysteine through the conserved F or W. The D gene is left open where the match is weak. Only some rows state a clone size, as once, few, many or a class for expanded clones.

d_call clone_size j_call v_call cdr3_aa cdr3_nt
NA NA TRBJ2-7 TRBV19 CASRVSVYADYEQYF TGTGCCAGTAGAGTTTCAGTATACGCCGACTACGAGCAGTACTTC
TRBD2 few TRBJ2-7 TRBV10-3 CAVGRGTPEQYF TGTGCCGTCGGGAGGGGGACGCCGGAGCAGTACTTC
TRBD1 NA TRBJ2-3 TRBV5-1 CASSLQGDKDTQYF TGCGCCAGCAGCTTGCAGGGGGACAAAGATACGCAGTATTTT
NA NA TRBJ1-4 TRBV2 CASSEVGRQELFF TGTGCCAGCAGTGAAGTTGGGAGACAGGAACTGTTTTTT
TRBD2 NA TRBJ2-5 TRBV4-3 CASSQERGAGGGQETQYF TGCGCCAGCAGCCAAGAGCGCGGCGCGGGGGGGGGACAAGAGACCCAGTACTTC
NA NA TRBJ1-1 TRBV7-6 CASSSQQGGNTEAFF TGTGCCAGCAGCTCGCAACAGGGTGGAAACACTGAAGCTTTCTTT
NA NA TRBJ1-1 TRBV9 CASSVGVVSNTEAFF TGTGCCAGCAGCGTAGGCGTAGTTTCGAACACTGAAGCTTTCTTT
NA NA TRBJ1-5 TRBV7-2 CASSLRAGSDQPQHF TGTGCCAGCAGCTTACGAGCGGGATCCGATCAGCCCCAGCATTTT
TRBD2 NA TRBJ2-7 TRBV4-1 CASSQDGDYNYEQYF TGCGCCAGCAGCCAAGATGGGGACTACAATTACGAGCAGTACTTC
NA NA TRBJ2-2 TRBV9 CASSVGTTSLGGELFF TGTGCCAGCAGCGTCGGGACAACTTCCTTGGGCGGGGAGCTGTTTTTT
TRBD1 NA TRBJ1-4 TRBV14 CASSLRTGQPEKLFF TGTGCCAGCAGCCTACGGACAGGGCAGCCTGAAAAACTGTTTTTT